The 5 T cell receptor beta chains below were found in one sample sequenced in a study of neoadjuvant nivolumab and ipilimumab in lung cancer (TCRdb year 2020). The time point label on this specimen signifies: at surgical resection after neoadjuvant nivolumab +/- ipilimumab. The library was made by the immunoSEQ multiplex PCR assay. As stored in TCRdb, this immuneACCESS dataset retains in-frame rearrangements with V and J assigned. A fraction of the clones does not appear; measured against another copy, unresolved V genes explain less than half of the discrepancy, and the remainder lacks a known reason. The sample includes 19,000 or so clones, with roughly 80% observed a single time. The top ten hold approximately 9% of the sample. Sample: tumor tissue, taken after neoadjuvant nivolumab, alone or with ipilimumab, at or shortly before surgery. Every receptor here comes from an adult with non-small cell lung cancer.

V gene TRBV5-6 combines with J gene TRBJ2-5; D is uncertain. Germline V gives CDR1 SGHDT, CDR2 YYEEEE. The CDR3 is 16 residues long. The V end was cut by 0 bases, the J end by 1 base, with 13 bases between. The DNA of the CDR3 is TGTGCCAGCAGCTTGGTCGGGTGGGGTAGCCAAGAGACCCAGTACTTC. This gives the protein CASSLVGWGSQETQYF.

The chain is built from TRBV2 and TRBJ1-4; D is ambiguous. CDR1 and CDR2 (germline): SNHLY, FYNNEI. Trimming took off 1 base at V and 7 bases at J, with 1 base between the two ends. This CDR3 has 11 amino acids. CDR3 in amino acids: CASSEVEKLFF. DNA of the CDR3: TGTGCCAGCAGTGAAGTTGAAAAACTGTTTTTT. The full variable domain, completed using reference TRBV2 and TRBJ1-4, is EPEVTQTPSHQVTQMGQEVILRCVPISNHLYFYWYRQILGQKVEFLVSFYNNEISEKSEIFDDQFSVERPDGSNFTLKIRSTKLEDSAMYFCASSEVEKLFFGSGTQLSVL.

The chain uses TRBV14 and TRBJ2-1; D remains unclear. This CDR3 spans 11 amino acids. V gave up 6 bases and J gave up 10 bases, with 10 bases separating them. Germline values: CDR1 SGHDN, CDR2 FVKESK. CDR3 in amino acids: CASRGFGEQFF. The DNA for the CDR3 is TGTGCCAGCAGGGGTTTCGGCGAGCAGTTCTTC.

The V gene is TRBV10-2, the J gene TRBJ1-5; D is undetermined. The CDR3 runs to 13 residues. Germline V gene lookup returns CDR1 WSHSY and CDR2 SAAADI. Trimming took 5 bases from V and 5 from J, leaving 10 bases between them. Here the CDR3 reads CASSPGDYQPQHF. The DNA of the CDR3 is TGCGCCAGCAGTCCTGGGGATTATCAGCCCCAGCATTTT.

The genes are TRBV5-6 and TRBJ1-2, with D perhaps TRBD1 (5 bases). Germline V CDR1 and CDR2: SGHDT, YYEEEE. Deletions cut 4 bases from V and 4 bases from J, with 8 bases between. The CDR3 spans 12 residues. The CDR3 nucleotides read TGTGCCAGCAGCAGCGGGGGCTATGGCTACACCTTC. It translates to CASSSGGYGYTF.